The 10 T cell receptor beta chains listed next were all sequenced from one sample in a study of T-cell reconstitution after alpha-beta-depleted transplantation in children. The authors prepared the TCRbeta library with unique molecular identifiers. TCRdb re-derived calls from the PCR reads in MiXCR, one entry per CDR3 protein. This sample has 450,000 to 600,000 distinct CDR3 sequences, with about an eighth found just once. The sample in question was PBMCs, mostly from graft donor cells, obtained 360 days after TCRalphabeta/CD19-depleted stem cell transplant. Source of these receptors: a male patient under 18 who had a stem cell transplant for acute myeloid leukemia, so the T cells may come from the graft donor.

The V call is TRBV30, the J call TRBJ1-5, with D possibly TRBD1 on 5 matching bases. Trimming shortened V by 3 bases and J by 3 bases, and 18 bases separated the two germline ends. This CDR3 has 16 amino acids. Germline loops: CDR1 GTSNPN, CDR2 SVGIG (reference sequence). The CDR3 here is CAWSPRRGSINQPQHF. Here the CDR3 DNA reads TGTGCCTGGAGCCCACGCCGGGGCTCGATCAATCAGCCCCAGCATTTT. The whole variable domain, filled in from reference TRBV30 and TRBJ1-5, reads SQTIHQWPATLVQPVGSPLSLECTVEGTSNPNLYWYRQAAGRGLQLLFYSVGIGQISSEVPQNLSASRPQDRQFILSSKKLLLSDSGFYLCAWSPRRGSINQPQHFGDGTRLSIL.

This clonotype showed up just a few times. The gene calls are TRBV3-1 and TRBJ1-1, with D uncertain. The germline V gene has CDR1 LGHDT and CDR2 YNNKEL (reference sequence). V was cut by 2 bases and J by 4 bases, with 11 bases left in between. This CDR3 has 14 residues. As DNA, the CDR3 is TGTGCCAGCAGCCAATTAGCTCGGGGCACTGAAGCTTTCTTT. Amino acids: CASSQLARGTEAFF.

The chain uses TRBV29-1 and TRBJ2-7; D is perhaps TRBD1 or TRBD2 (5 bases each). Per germline, CDR1 SQVTM and CDR2 ANQGSEA. This CDR3 is 13 amino acids long. V lost 0 bases and J 5 bases, leaving 11 bases between the germline ends. The CDR3 here is CSVEDPGLDEQYF. In DNA, the CDR3 is TGCAGCGTTGAAGATCCGGGGCTGGACGAGCAGTACTTC.

The table lists this clonotype with a few counts. The DNA for the CDR3 is TGTGCCAGCAGCCCCAAAGGCATTGAGCAGTTCTTC. It specifies CASSPKGIEQFF. This sequence joins TRBV12-3 or TRBV12-4 and TRBJ2-1; unclear D gene. CDR3 length equals 12 residues. The V and J ends lost 6 bases and 9 bases respectively, with 12 bases between them.

In this sample, this clonotype turned up a few times. The DNA for the CDR3 is TGCAGCGCCCGACTAGTCCGCTCCTACAATGAGCAGTTCTTC. Translation gives CSARLVRSYNEQFF. The rearrangement uses TRBV29-1 and TRBJ2-1, with TRBD2 as a possible D gene (6 bases). The CDR3 is 14 residues long. The germline V gene has CDR1 SQVTM and CDR2 ANQGSEA. Trimming pared 7 bases from V and 0 bases from J, leaving 13 bases between.

Many counts were recorded for this clonotype. V is TRBV6-2 or TRBV6-3 and J is TRBJ2-1; TRBD2 agrees at 11 bases. Germline V CDR1 and CDR2: MNHEY, SVGEGT. The CDR3 spans 15 residues. The V and J ends lost 4 bases and 5 bases, in that order; junction bases with no gene match: 4. The chain's CDR3 is CASSLLAGEDNEQFF. In DNA, the CDR3 is TGTGCCAGCAGTTTACTAGCGGGAGAGGACAATGAGCAGTTCTTC.

For the CDR3, the DNA is TGTGCCAGCACTATCAGGGATGACAAAAACATTCAGTACTTC. It is translated as CASTIRDDKNIQYF. V gene TRBV11-2 combines with J gene TRBJ2-4; tentatively, D is TRBD1 (5 bases). Germline V CDR1 and CDR2: SGHAT, FQNNGV. The CDR3 has 14 amino acids. The V end lost 7 bases, the J end lost 3 bases, and 13 bases lay between the germline ends.

The rearrangement joins TRBV30 to TRBJ1-2, with D tentatively TRBD1 (5 bases). Trimming cost V 4 bases and J 3 bases, with 15 bases left between them. CDR1 GTSNPN and CDR2 SVGIG come from the germline V gene (reference sequence). The CDR3 is 14 amino acids. The CDR3 nucleotides are TGTGCCTGGAAACAGGAGCCAAGTCACTATGGCTACACCTTC. It specifies CAWKQEPSHYGYTF.

This clonotype has at least ten counts. This chain uses TRBV12-3 or TRBV12-4 with TRBJ2-7, with TRBD1 as a possible D gene (5 bases). The CDR3 is made up of 13 amino acids. Trimming took off 5 bases at V and 2 bases at J, with 10 bases between the two ends. The CDR3 sequence is CASSQTVTYEQYF. The CDR3 region has the DNA TGTGCCAGCAGTCAGACAGTTACCTACGAGCAGTACTTC.

J is TRBJ1-5 and V is TRBV5-1, with D possibly matching TRBD1 (5 bases). Germline V lookup: CDR1 SGHRS, CDR2 YFSETQ. This CDR3 is built from 13 residues. Trimming took 4 bases from V and 9 from J, leaving 14 bases between them. This CDR3 reads CASSPEGSAPQHF. The DNA of the CDR3 is TGCGCCAGCAGCCCCGAGGGGTCAGCGCCCCAGCATTTT. Together with reference TRBV5-1 and TRBJ1-5, the CDR3 gives the full variable domain: KAGVTQTPRYLIKTRGQQVTLSCSPISGHRSVSWYQQTPGQGLQFLFEYFSETQRNKGNFPGRFSGRQFSNSRSEMNVSTLELGDSALYLCASSPEGSAPQHFGDGTRLSIL.